One sample yielded the 27 T cell receptor beta chains listed below, sequenced in a study of CD8 T cell repertoires and HIV-1 epitope variants. These receptors' targets are unknown. Here immunoSEQ multiplex PCR was the method, and the copy in TCRdb shows in-frame clones only, minus some. The repertoire has some 5,400 clones, 66% of them found once; the top ten carry over 30%. The source material was cultured CD8+ T cells derived from PBMCs. The receptors shown here come from a male donor with HIV.

The rearrangement links TRBV7-3 to TRBJ2-1, with 11 bases identical to TRBD2. V was clipped by 1 base and J by 3 bases; unmatched bases: 8. There are 18 residues in the CDR3. Germline V gene lookup returns CDR1 SGHTA and CDR2 FQGTGA. The CDR3 protein is CASSLRPLAGGHYNEQFF. The CDR3 DNA reads as TGTGCCAGCAGCTTAAGACCCCTAGCGGGGGGACACTACAATGAGCAGTTCTTC.

The chain carries TRBV11-3 and TRBJ2-7; unclear D gene. The CDR3 runs 12 residues. Germline V gives CDR1 SGHNT, CDR2 YENEEA. Deletions cut 5 bases from V and 7 bases from J, with 12 bases between. The CDR3 DNA reads TGTGCCAGCAGCCCCTTAGAAGGAGAGCAGTACTTC. This sequence encodes CASSPLEGEQYF.

V usage is TRBV5-8 and J usage is TRBJ1-1; D is unresolved. From germline, CDR1 is SGHTS and CDR2 YDEGEE. The CDR3 has 13 residues. Trimming took off 1 base at V and 1 base at J, with 5 bases between the two ends. CDR3 coding DNA: TGTGCCAGCAGCTTGCTGGGGAACACTGAAGCTTTCTTT. The encoded protein is CASSLLGNTEAFF.

The CDR3 coding sequence is TGCGCCAGCAGCTTGGACAGTTACAATGAGCAGTTCTTC. Translating gives CASSLDSYNEQFF. The chain couples TRBV5-1 to TRBJ2-1, with D unclear. The CDR3 runs to 13 residues. Germline CDR1 SGHRS, CDR2 YFSETQ. The V and J ends lost 0 bases and 4 bases respectively, with 5 bases between them.

This rearrangement joins TRBV14 to TRBJ1-2; D gene unclear. CDR1 is SGHDN and CDR2 is FVKESK in the germline V gene. V was clipped by 4 bases and J by 4 bases, with 7 bases between them. The CDR3 runs to 12 residues. The CDR3 protein is CASSPSGYGYTF. In DNA, the CDR3 is TGTGCCAGCAGCCCCAGTGGCTATGGCTACACCTTC.

As regards this clone: Other nucleotide sequences in the sample specify the same CDR3. The chain has TRBV28 and TRBJ2-2; D might be TRBD2 (6 bases). Trimming removed 3 bases from V and 2 bases from J, with 7 bases in between. Germline CDR1 and CDR2: MDHEN and SYDVKM. The length of the CDR3 is 14 residues. The CDR3 loop reads CASSFGGNTGELFF. The DNA of the CDR3 is TGTGCCAGCAGTTTCGGGGGTAACACCGGGGAGCTGTTTTTT.

There are a few counts of this clone. The V call is TRBV7-2, the J call TRBJ2-7; D gene unclear. V lost 7 bases to trimming and J lost 3 bases, with 10 bases between them. This CDR3 region has 12 residues. From germline, CDR1 is SGHTA and CDR2 FQGNSA. CDR3 residues: CASTSNLYEQYF. The CDR3 DNA follows: TGTGCCAGCACTTCGAACCTCTACGAGCAGTACTTC.

A few counts support this clone. This chain uses TRBV4-2 with TRBJ2-1, with TRBD2 identical over 8 bases. Looked up from germline, CDR1 is LGHNA and CDR2 is YNFKEQ. The CDR3 totals 15 residues. Trimming cost V 0 bases and J 7 bases; bases outside gene matches: 5. This CDR3 is CASSQEGGGINEQFF. DNA for the CDR3: TGTGCCAGCAGCCAAGAAGGCGGGGGGATAAATGAGCAGTTCTTC.

This chain connects TRBV27 to TRBJ2-3; D remains ambiguous. In germline, CDR1 is MNHEY, CDR2 SMNVEV (reference sequence). Trimming stripped 3 bases from V and 8 bases from J, with 15 bases between. The CDR3 covers 14 residues. This CDR3 reads CASSLGITSGTQYF. CDR3 DNA: TGTGCCAGCAGTTTGGGCATTACCTCTGGTACGCAGTATTTT.

This chain joins TRBV15 and TRBJ2-7; D gene unclear. The germline V gene encodes CDR1 LNHNV and CDR2 YYDKDF (reference sequence). The CDR3 is 13 amino acids. Trimming stripped 8 bases from V and 6 bases from J, with 17 bases between. The CDR3 sequence is CATASVVKSEQYF. In DNA form, the CDR3 reads TGTGCCACCGCCAGCGTAGTTAAATCCGAGCAGTACTTC.

The V call is TRBV19, the J call TRBJ2-2, with TRBD1 matching 9 bases. The germline gives CDR1 LNHDA, CDR2 SQIVND (reference sequence). This CDR3 is 18 amino acids long. V lost 7 bases to trimming and J lost 1 base; unmatched junction nucleotides: 13. CDR3 loop: CASTKRDRALENTGELFF. CDR3 in DNA: TGTGCCAGTACCAAGAGGGACAGGGCCCTTGAGAACACCGGGGAGCTGTTTTTT.

This clone has a handful of counts. The chain combines TRBV28 with TRBJ1-1; 9 bases are shared with TRBD1. CDR1 is MDHEN, CDR2 SYDVKM, per germline. Trimming at V came to 6 bases and at J to 9 bases, leaving 8 bases not matched to a gene. This CDR3 has 13 amino acids. CDR3 bases: TGTGCCAGCAGGGGACAGGGAGGATTTCAAGCTTTCTTT. Translated: CASRGQGGFQAFF.

This chain uses TRBV6-5 with TRBJ2-7; D is undetermined. CDR1 is MNHEY and CDR2 is SVGAGI in the germline V gene. Trimming left V 2 bases short and J 0 bases short, with 5 bases between. The CDR3 has 13 residues. CDR3 region: CASSYLSSYEQYF. The CDR3 region has the DNA TGTGCCAGCAGTTACCTCTCCTCCTACGAGCAGTACTTC.

The chain employs TRBV15 and TRBJ1-2; D perhaps matches TRBD1 (5 bases). V lost 1 base to trimming and J lost 3 bases, with 12 bases between them. The CDR3 spans 15 residues. Germline values: CDR1 LNHNV, CDR2 YYDKDF (reference sequence). CDR3 residues: CATSRAGDGDYGYTF. The CDR3 bases are TGTGCCACCAGCAGAGCGGGGGATGGAGACTATGGCTACACCTTC.

The chain couples TRBV27 to TRBJ1-4; no clear D. Trimming stripped 2 bases from V and 4 bases from J, with 8 bases between. The CDR3 contains 14 residues. CDR1 and CDR2 from the germline V gene are MNHEY and SMNVEV (reference sequence). CDR3 amino acids: CASSLREGNEKLFF. The CDR3 DNA sequence: TGTGCCAGCAGTTTAAGGGAGGGTAATGAAAAACTGTTTTTT.

The chain uses TRBV4-2 and TRBJ2-7; TRBD2 aligns across 7 bases. V lost 1 base, J lost 2 bases, and 5 bases stayed unmatched. CDR1 LGHNA and CDR2 YNFKEQ come from the germline V gene. CDR3 size: 15 residues. The CDR3 nucleotides read TGTGCCAGCAGCCAAGTCGGGGGGAGTGCCTACGAGCAGTACTTC. This gives the protein CASSQVGGSAYEQYF.

CDR3 nucleotides: TGTGCCAGCAGCTGGAGCTCCTACAATGAGCAGTTCTTC. It specifies CASSWSSYNEQFF. V usage is TRBV7-6 and J usage is TRBJ2-1; D is unclear. V was cut by 4 bases and J by 0 bases, with 4 bases left in between. Germline CDR1 SGHVS, CDR2 FNYEAQ. This CDR3 spans 13 amino acids.

The CDR3 DNA is TGTGCCAGTAGTATTGGCAGAGGGGAGACCCAGTACTTC. Protein sequence: CASSIGRGETQYF. The chain uses TRBV19 and TRBJ2-5; D perhaps matches TRBD2 (5 bases). The germline CDR1 and CDR2 sequences are LNHDA and SQIVND (reference sequence). V was cut by 3 bases and J by 5 bases, with 10 bases left in between. The CDR3 has 13 amino acids.

This CDR3 is CASSLAGLAGGSGHTGELFF. As DNA, the CDR3 is TGTGCCAGCAGTTTGGCGGGACTAGCGGGAGGGAGTGGACACACCGGGGAGCTGTTTTTT. The chain carries TRBV28 and TRBJ2-2, with 16 bases fitting TRBD2. Unmatched junction bases numbered 10, after V lost 3 bases and J lost 3 bases. Germline CDR1 MDHEN, CDR2 SYDVKM. The CDR3 runs 20 residues.

The V gene is TRBV16, the J gene TRBJ1-1; D possibly corresponds to TRBD1 (6 bases). Per germline, CDR1 KGHSY and CDR2 FQNENV. V lost 4 bases to trimming and J lost 3 bases, with 15 bases between them. The CDR3 has 15 residues. CDR3 nucleotide sequence: TGTGCCAGCAGCCCCACATTCACAGGGCACACTGAAGCTTTCTTT. Its translation is CASSPTFTGHTEAFF. Variable domain in full (rest from reference TRBV16 and TRBJ1-1): GEEVAQTPKHLVRGEGQKAKLYCAPIKGHSYVFWYQQVLKNEFKFLISFQNENVFDETGMPKERFSAKCLPNSPCSLEIQATKLEDSAVYFCASSPTFTGHTEAFFGQGTRLTVV.

This chain connects TRBV28 to TRBJ2-3; a weak D match, TRBD2 (5 bases). The V gene lost 5 bases and the J gene lost 2 bases, with 8 bases spanning the gap. The CDR3 runs to 13 residues. Germline V gives CDR1 MDHEN, CDR2 SYDVKM. Here the CDR3 DNA reads TGTGCCAGCAGTGACTACTTCACAGATACGCAGTATTTT. Amino acids: CASSDYFTDTQYF.

The chain is built from TRBV28 and TRBJ2-3; TRBD2 might be the D (5 bases). V lost 5 bases to trimming and J lost 1 base, with 13 bases between them. The CDR3 consists of 15 residues. CDR1 is MDHEN, CDR2 SYDVKM, per germline. Written as DNA, the CDR3 is TGTGCCAGCAGTGGAGGACTCCGGGGCACAGATACGCAGTATTTT. Translating it yields CASSGGLRGTDTQYF.

This chain joins TRBV28 and TRBJ2-7; perhaps D is TRBD1 or TRBD2 (6 bases each). Germline loops: CDR1 MDHEN, CDR2 SYDVKM. Trimming took off 1 base at V and 0 bases at J, with 10 bases between the two ends. The CDR3 length is 15 residues. CDR3 coding DNA: TGTGCCAGCAGTTTATCACCGGGGGCCTCCTACGAGCAGTACTTC. This encodes CASSLSPGASYEQYF.

V gene TRBV7-9 combines with J gene TRBJ2-7; D is ambiguous. Germline CDR1 is SEHNR and CDR2 is FQNEAQ (reference sequence). V was pared by 4 bases and J by 0 bases, with 7 bases between. This CDR3 spans 13 amino acids. The CDR3 spells CASSSLSSYEQYF. The CDR3 DNA is TGTGCCAGCAGCTCTCTCTCCTCCTACGAGCAGTACTTC.

This clone was observed a handful of times. This rearrangement joins TRBV4-3 to TRBJ1-6, with TRBD1 identical over 7 bases. This CDR3 comprises 15 residues. The trim removed 0 bases at V and 12 bases at J, leaving 8 bases unmatched. CDR1 LGHNA and CDR2 YSLEER come from the germline V gene. The CDR3 DNA reads TGCGCCAGCAGCCAAGAGATAGGGGGCATCTTACCCCTCCACTTT. Its translation: CASSQEIGGILPLHF.

On this clone itself: Mismatch with germline at one junction end may stem from a read error. V and J are TRBV6-1 and TRBJ2-7; D is perhaps TRBD1 or TRBD2 (6 bases each). This CDR3 has 13 residues. Germline-derived CDR1 and CDR2 are MNHNS and SASEGT. As DNA, the CDR3 is TGTGCCAGCAGTGAAGCGCTAGTCACAGGGAGGAACTTC. Translated, it gives CASSEALVTGRNF.

Within the sample, this clone is large. The V call is TRBV28, the J call TRBJ1-2; no reliable D call. Trimming left V 5 bases short and J 1 base short, with 17 bases between. The CDR3 loop spans 16 amino acids. CDR1 is MDHEN, CDR2 SYDVKM, per germline. The CDR3 DNA reads TGTGCCAGCAGTCTCATGCCCCTGGACTATAACTATGGCTACACCTTC. It specifies CASSLMPLDYNYGYTF.